The present entry profiles one T cell receptor beta chain with its context. Ten or more counts support this clonotype. Its antigen specificity is not known. Base qualities are not provided; no much larger clone lies one nucleotide away. This record belongs to a study of T cell repertoires in cytomegalovirus infection (dated by TCRdb to the late 2010s). General notes on the study: Because public TCR beta signatures pointed to carriage of CMV infection together with the matching HLA type, the HLA type of each donor mattered for the analysis. Broader findings and caveats from the paper: The ex vivo response was dominated by HLA-C-restricted CMV-specific TCR beta clonotypes, which also provided the single most frequent clonotype in two of eight donors. Carriers of CMV infection plus the relevant HLA type were discriminated by the cumulative frequency of public TCR beta family members in the study cohort and in an independent 352-donor cohort.

The sample was run on an Illumina HiSeq 1500. TCRdb passed the public sequencing reads through fastp at Q25 and MiXCR, retaining productive beta sequences. Records with the same CDR3 protein are collapsed into one entry carrying the most frequent genes and DNA. The sample table shows 130,000 or so distinct CDR3 sequences, and roughly 6% are seen once. The ten biggest clones cover over 15% of the sample. What was sequenced was PBMCs. The receptor was derived from a human donor in good health (CMV status not recorded). Some clones in this sample may be carry-over from other donors' samples.

The nucleotides are TGCGCCAGCAGCTTCCACCCGGGCCGGGGGGGAGGCGATGAGCAGTTCTTC. This translates into CASSFHPGRGGGDEQFF. Rearrangement joined TRBV5-1 to TRBJ2-1; TRBD2 fits 8 bases in the junction. According to the germline V gene, CDR1 reads SGHRS and CDR2 reads YFSETQ. The cysteine opens and the phenylalanine closes a CDR3 of 17 amino acids. Left in the record is the CDR3 DNA by itself, 51 bases read in frame from the first base. Germline trimming amounts to 2 bases on V and 8 bases on J, with 15 as the count of junction bases outside the gene matches. With the portions outside the CDR3 filled from the reference TRBV5-1 and TRBJ2-1 genes, the complete variable region becomes KAGVTQTPRYLIKTRGQQVTLSCSPISGHRSVSWYQQTPGQGLQFLFEYFSETQRNKGNFPGRFSGRQFSNSRSEMNVSTLELGDSALYLCASSFHPGRGGGDEQFFGPGTRLTVL.